This entry is about one T cell receptor (beta chain). Which antigen it targets is not known. No base quality values were provided; no much bigger clone lies one nucleotide off. This sample stems from a study of neoadjuvant anti-PD-1 for oral cavity cancer (dated by TCRdb to the early 2020s). Regarding the research as a whole: Before undergoing curative-intent surgical resection, most patients got three to four biweekly nivolumab doses at 3 mg/kg. Patients who did not progress were given a fourth nivolumab dose at about day 43 and had definitive surgical resection on days 50-56. There were about a dozen patients in the parent correlative cohort, and the response rate was less than 40%. Responders were defined as patients with complete response, partial response or stable disease by RECIST 1.1; non-responders were defined as patients with progression.

The sample's time point, from its label and the paper: before neoadjuvant nivolumab. Patients had been newly diagnosed with stage II-IVA oral cavity squamous cell carcinoma, and no prior systemic or radiation treatment had been given to the patients. The cohort consisted of patients with HPV-negative, locally advanced oral cavity squamous cell carcinoma. No culture maintenance or expansion was done, as the peripheral blood mononuclear cells went straight to analysis. The samples were obtained from a longitudinal correlative study of a single-arm phase II trial testing neoadjuvant nivolumab in oral cavity squamous cell carcinoma. Genomic DNA-based TCRbeta sequencing was performed on subject-matched pre- and post-treatment PBMCs and tumors from three responders and three non-responders. Peripheral blood mononuclear cells were drawn once before nivolumab treatment and a second time after treatment, when surgery took place. The Maxwell RSC DNA from Cells kit was used to extract genomic DNA from PBMCs.

For deep sequencing, each PBMC sample was run in six replicates, with libraries mostly built from about 500 ng of input genomic DNA. The immunoSEQ hsTCRbeta kit was used to prepare TCRbeta libraries according to the manufacturer's instructions. The completed libraries were mixed into a single pool at 3 nM, then sequenced with an Illumina NovaSeq 6000 S4 flow cell. The study's processing was this. The immunoSEQ Analyzer handled quality control and preprocessing of the raw data. The analysis was restricted to productive rearrangements, with each unique CDR3 amino acid sequence defining a clonotype. Repertoire clonality was estimated as the Gini-Simpson index, which was calculated using the R package tcR. Student's t test was used to compare Gini indices, and Pearson correlation was used to assess associations with tumor size change. TCRdb stores this immuneACCESS table with in-frame sequences only. Part of the clones is absent; in the studies checked, under half of the shortfall reflects unresolved V genes, and no reason is known for the rest. Clone size and the V and J calls come from that table; the DNA yielded D and trimming. The sample table records around 60,000 clones; approximately 79% of these occur just once. Approximately 2.8% of the sample is taken by the ten largest.

Overall results and qualifications from the work: The TCR analyses had only a few patients in each response group, and the authors called for validation in larger cohorts. After neoadjuvant nivolumab, non-responders showed significantly higher T cell clonality (Gini index) in PBMCs than responders did. Higher pretreatment blood Treg/Th17 ratios correlated with higher pretreatment blood TCRbeta clonality and lower post-treatment tumor TCRbeta clonality.

The specimen comprised PBMCs, sampled before nivolumab (anti-PD-1) treatment. The TCR was taken from a person aged 35-80 years with oral cavity squamous cell carcinoma.

The DNA is TGCGCCAGCAGCTTGGCCGTAAGCGGGACGGGGAATGAGCAGTTCTTC. Translated, this is CASSLAVSGTGNEQFF. The chain employs TRBV5-1 and TRBJ2-1; 7 bases in the middle match TRBD2. CDR1 and CDR2, per the germline V gene, are SGHRS and YFSETQ. The CDR3 measures 16 amino acids from cysteine to phenylalanine. Only the CDR3 portion is preserved as DNA: 48 bases, with reading frame beginning at the first base. For this chain, trimming is 0 bases at the V end and 7 bases at the J end, and the number of junction bases without a gene match is 10.